These T cell receptor beta chains were read from a single sample in a study of T cell repertoires in aging, cancer and after chemotherapy. Each CDR3 protein is one row after TCRdb ran MiXCR on the multiplex PCR reads. The table records 2,000 or so distinct CDR3 sequences, 30% to 35% of them present only once. The sample was blood. The receptors derive from a human donor with a blood cancer. The CDR3 runs from the conserved cysteine through the conserved F or W. A D gene is named only where the DNA matches it firmly. Rows may omit the clone size; those that give it use once, few, many or a size class.

D: .
J: TRBJ2-3
size: large
V: TRBV12-3/TRBV12-4
CDR3: CASTWMFDTQYF
DNA: TGTGCCAGCACCTGGATGTTCGATACGCAGTATTTT

D: TRBD2
J: TRBJ2-1
size: .
V: TRBV5-4
CDR3: CASSDSSGGAYEQFF
DNA: TGTGCCAGCAGCGATTCTAGCGGGGGGGCCTATGAGCAGTTCTTC

D: .
J: TRBJ2-5
size: few
V: TRBV5-4
CDR3: CASSLYTGETQYF
DNA: TGTGCCAGCAGCTTATATACGGGAGAGACCCAGTACTTC

D: TRBD1
J: TRBJ2-1
size: .
V: TRBV10-3
CDR3: CAISGGTGGSEQFF
DNA: TGTGCCATCAGTGGGGGGACAGGGGGTAGTGAGCAGTTCTTC

D: .
J: TRBJ2-1
size: .
V: TRBV7-9
CDR3: CASSLDVTPRGEFF
DNA: TGTGCCAGCAGCTTAGATGTCACTCCAAGGGGCGAGTTCTTC

D: .
J: TRBJ2-3
size: medium-sized
V: TRBV30
CDR3: CAWSDRFGTDTQYF
DNA: TGTGCCTGGAGTGACAGGTTCGGGACAGATACGCAGTATTTT

D: TRBD1
J: TRBJ1-5
size: .
V: TRBV6-6
CDR3: CASSRQGLSQLQHF
DNA: TGTGCCAGCAGCCGACAGGGTTTAAGTCAGCTCCAGCATTTT

D: TRBD1
J: TRBJ1-3
size: .
V: TRBV12-3/TRBV12-4
CDR3: CASRPTGGFGNTIYF
DNA: TGTGCCAGCAGACCCACAGGGGGTTTTGGAAACACCATATATTTT

D: .
J: TRBJ2-1
size: large
V: TRBV6-6
CDR3: CASRFRDEQFF
DNA: TGTGCCAGCAGATTTAGGGATGAGCAGTTCTTC

D: .
J: TRBJ2-7
size: medium-sized
V: TRBV7-6
CDR3: CASSSGTYEQYF
DNA: TGTGCCAGCAGCTCAGGGACCTACGAGCAGTACTTC

D: .
J: TRBJ2-7
size: medium-sized
V: TRBV27
CDR3: CASSSGLGYEQYF
DNA: TGTGCCAGCAGTTCCGGTCTTGGGTACGAGCAGTACTTC

D: .
J: TRBJ1-1
size: few
V: TRBV6-5
CDR3: CASSEGRNMNTEAFF
DNA: TGTGCCAGCAGCGAGGGACGAAACATGAACACTGAAGCTTTCTTT

D: TRBD1
J: TRBJ1-2
size: .
V: TRBV27
CDR3: CASSSDAGTVGYTF
DNA: TGTGCCAGCAGTTCAGACGCCGGGACAGTTGGCTACACCTTC

D: .
J: TRBJ2-1
size: .
V: TRBV29-1
CDR3: CSVRRGGGYNEQFF
DNA: TGCAGCGTCCGGAGGGGGGGGGGCTACAATGAGCAGTTCTTC

D: .
J: TRBJ2-1
size: .
V: TRBV4-1
CDR3: CASSLARLQFF
DNA: TGCGCCAGCAGCCTTGCTCGGTTGCAGTTCTTC

D: .
J: TRBJ1-4
size: .
V: TRBV7-2
CDR3: CASSLGSFRGEKLFF
DNA: TGTGCCAGCAGCTTAGGTTCATTTCGAGGGGAAAAACTGTTTTTT

D: TRBD1
J: TRBJ2-3
size: .
V: TRBV19
CDR3: CASSIGGTGELDTQYF
DNA: TGTGCCAGTAGTATAGGAGGGACAGGGGAACTAGATACGCAGTATTTT

D: TRBD1
J: TRBJ1-1
size: .
V: TRBV19
CDR3: CASSPQQGRNTEAFF
DNA: TGTGCCAGTAGTCCTCAACAGGGGCGGAACACTGAAGCTTTCTTT

D: TRBD1
J: TRBJ2-2
size: few
V: TRBV12-3/TRBV12-4
CDR3: CASSRGTGGTGELFF
DNA: TGTGCCAGCAGTCGCGGGACAGGGGGGACCGGGGAGCTGTTTTTT

D: TRBD1
J: TRBJ2-5
size: few
V: TRBV27
CDR3: CASSFGRGRPIGWKETQYF
DNA: TGTGCCAGCAGTTTCGGCAGGGGGAGACCTATTGGGTGGAAAGAGACCCAGTACTTC

D: TRBD1
J: TRBJ1-3
size: .
V: TRBV14
CDR3: CASSQLQGGSGNTIYF
DNA: TGTGCCAGCAGCCAGCTACAGGGGGGCTCTGGAAACACCATATATTTT

D: .
J: TRBJ1-1
size: medium-sized
V: TRBV5-5
CDR3: CASSLFGRDDTEAFF
DNA: TGTGCCAGCAGCTTGTTCGGGCGAGACGACACTGAAGCTTTCTTT

D: .
J: TRBJ2-2
size: .
V: TRBV13
CDR3: CASSPGTGELFF
DNA: TGTGCCAGCAGCCCAGGCACCGGGGAGCTGTTTTTT

D: TRBD1
J: TRBJ1-5
size: .
V: TRBV6-1
CDR3: CASSECDRVRQPQHF
DNA: TGTGCCAGCAGTGAATGCGACAGGGTCCGGCAGCCCCAGCATTTT

D: .
J: TRBJ2-1
size: .
V: TRBV5-6
CDR3: CASSLGGDNDNEQFF
DNA: TGTGCCAGCAGCTTGGGCGGGGATAATGACAATGAGCAGTTCTTC

D: .
J: TRBJ1-5
size: .
V: TRBV5-4
CDR3: CASSLAGNQPQHF
DNA: TGTGCCAGCAGCTTGGCAGGGAATCAGCCCCAGCATTTT

D: TRBD1
J: TRBJ1-1
size: few
V: TRBV27
CDR3: CASSAGTGGRKAFF
DNA: TGTGCCAGCAGCGCCGGGACAGGGGGGAGAAAAGCTTTCTTT

D: .
J: TRBJ2-1
size: few
V: TRBV5-5
CDR3: CASSLDARDRLGEQFF
DNA: TGTGCCAGCAGCTTAGACGCCAGGGATCGGTTGGGTGAGCAGTTCTTC

D: .
J: TRBJ1-2
size: .
V: TRBV20-1
CDR3: CSASRDLYGYTF
DNA: TGCAGTGCGAGCAGGGACCTCTATGGCTACACCTTC

D: TRBD1
J: TRBJ2-6
size: few
V: TRBV5-4
CDR3: CASSPGTGPSGANVLTF
DNA: TGTGCCAGCAGCCCCGGGACAGGTCCCTCTGGGGCCAACGTCCTGACTTTC

D: .
J: TRBJ2-3
size: medium-sized
V: TRBV6-5
CDR3: CASRNPGTDTQYF
DNA: TGTGCCAGCCGTAACCCGGGGACAGATACGCAGTATTTT

D: .
J: TRBJ1-6
size: .
V: TRBV27
CDR3: CASSLGADSPLHF
DNA: TGTGCCAGCAGTCTTGGGGCCGATTCACCCCTCCACTTT

D: TRBD2
J: TRBJ2-3
size: .
V: TRBV4-2
CDR3: CASSQRPSGTDTQYF
DNA: TGTGCCAGCAGCCAGAGGCCTAGCGGTACAGATACGCAGTATTTT

D: .
J: TRBJ1-1
size: .
V: TRBV6-6
CDR3: CASSYSSNRGGTEAFF
DNA: TGTGCCAGCAGTTACTCGTCGAACCGGGGAGGCACTGAAGCTTTCTTT

D: .
J: TRBJ2-2
size: medium-sized
V: TRBV29-1
CDR3: CSAGQNTGELFF
DNA: TGCAGCGCAGGACAGAACACCGGGGAGCTGTTTTTT

D: .
J: TRBJ2-1
size: .
V: TRBV6-5
CDR3: CASSVSNYGNEQFF
DNA: TGTGCCAGCAGTGTTAGTAACTACGGAAATGAGCAGTTCTTC

D: .
J: TRBJ2-5
size: few
V: TRBV19
CDR3: CASSPGWGPRKETQYF
DNA: TGTGCCAGTAGTCCAGGATGGGGGCCGAGAAAAGAGACCCAGTACTTC

D: TRBD1
J: TRBJ2-5
size: .
V: TRBV19
CDR3: CASSPRDRGKETQYF
DNA: TGTGCCAGTAGTCCGCGGGACAGGGGAAAAGAGACCCAGTACTTC

D: .
J: TRBJ1-2
size: .
V: TRBV13
CDR3: CASSSWTDSYGYTF
DNA: TGTGCCAGCAGCTCGTGGACAGACTCCTATGGCTACACCTTC

D: .
J: TRBJ2-1
size: few
V: TRBV5-1
CDR3: CASTRAGSNEQFF
DNA: TGCGCCAGCACCAGGGCAGGGTCCAATGAGCAGTTCTTC

D: .
J: TRBJ2-2
size: once
V: TRBV7-2
CDR3: CVSSLDPGELFF
DNA: TGTGTTAGCAGCTTAGATCCCGGGGAGCTGTTTTTT

D: .
J: TRBJ1-2
size: few
V: TRBV6-5
CDR3: CASSYMAGSNYGYTF
DNA: TGTGCCAGCAGTTACATGGCAGGCTCTAACTATGGCTACACCTTC

D: TRBD1
J: TRBJ1-2
size: few
V: TRBV6-6
CDR3: CASSSTGAYGYTF
DNA: TGTGCCAGCAGTTCTACAGGGGCCTATGGCTACACCTTC

D: .
J: TRBJ2-3
size: .
V: TRBV18
CDR3: CASSRGLLGDTQYF
DNA: TGTGCCAGCTCACGGGGACTCTTAGGGGATACGCAGTATTTT